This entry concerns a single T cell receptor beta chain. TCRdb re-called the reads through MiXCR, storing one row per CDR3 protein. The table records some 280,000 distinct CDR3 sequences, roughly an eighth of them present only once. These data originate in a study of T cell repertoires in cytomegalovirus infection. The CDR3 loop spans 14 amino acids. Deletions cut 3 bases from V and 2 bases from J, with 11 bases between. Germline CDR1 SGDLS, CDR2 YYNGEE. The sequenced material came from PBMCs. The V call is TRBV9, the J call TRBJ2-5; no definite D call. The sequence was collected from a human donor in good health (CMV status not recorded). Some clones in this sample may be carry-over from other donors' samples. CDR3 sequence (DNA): TGTGCCAGCAGCGCCCGGATGCAACAAGAGACCCAGTACTTC. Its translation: CASSARMQQETQYF.